This TCR beta chain was retrieved from a study of T cells after posttransplantation cyclophosphamide. General study points: Recipient CMV seropositivity and CMV reactivation strongly tracked TRB clonality. TRB overlap between skin or GI tissue T cells and blood was limited. Donor-recipient repertoire similarity was low at 1-2 months, rising over year one.

Treatment was busulfan-fludarabine conditioning, a marrow graft, and cyclophosphamide on days +3 and +4. CDR3 length: 16 residues. J lost 3 bases, V lost 4 bases, and 3 bases had no gene match. CDR1 and CDR2 from the germline V gene are LNHDA and SQIVND (reference sequence). Produced via immunoSEQ multiplex PCR; TCRdb's table is partial and in-frame only. In the table there are about 3,800 clones, about 81% of which are singletons. Notes on this clone: Its specificity is not known.

This specimen was PBMCs, taken after an allogeneic stem cell transplant with post-transplant cyclophosphamide. The source is a female patient aged 50 to 60 who received an allogeneic stem cell transplant from a related donor, was CMV-positive, and had no GVHD. Some of the T cells may derive from the graft donor. This chain uses TRBV19 with TRBJ2-1; 13 bases match TRBD2. The CDR3 sequence: CASSKGLAGNYNEQFF. For the CDR3, the DNA is TGTGCCAGTAGTAAGGGACTAGCGGGAAACTACAATGAGCAGTTCTTC.